The clone carrying this T cell receptor (beta chain) was detected only a few times. The antigen is unknown. Between the trimmed V and J ends, which lost 5 bases and 2 bases, there was a span of 18 bases. The CDR3 extends over 16 amino acids. Per the germline V gene, CDR1 is SGHTA and CDR2 is FQGNSA. For every subset, genomic DNA was evenly distributed across several immunoSEQ plates. Some clones are missing from TCRdb's copy, which holds only in-frame ones; the method was immunoSEQ multiplex PCR. The sample holds about 1 million clones, around 76% seen once. This record comes from a study of shared clonotypes between healthy human individuals. Study outcomes and limitations: Non-shared clonotypes displayed generation probabilities falling below those of clonotypes present in all four donors. Donors were few, which limited the genetic and exposure-history diversity represented. In general, naive subsets displayed greater estimated richness than memory subsets did.

The receptor was isolated from a man between 18 and 35 years old in good health. Sequenced material: memory CD4+ T cells sorted from blood. Specified subset: CD45RA-negative fraction. The V and J genes are TRBV7-2 and TRBJ1-1, with D unresolved. The CDR3 DNA is TGTGCCAGCAGCCTAGGGAGGGCGCAGGCAAACACTGAAGCTTTCTTT. Protein: CASSLGRAQANTEAFF. The whole variable domain, remainder taken from reference TRBV7-2 and TRBJ1-1, is GAGVSQSPSNKVTEKGKDVELRCDPISGHTALYWYRQSLGQGLEFLIYFQGNSAPDKSGLPSDRFSAERTGGSVSTLTIQRTQQEDSAVYLCASSLGRAQANTEAFFGQGTRLTVV.